The 9 T cell receptor beta chains presented below share a single source sample, sequenced in a study of CXCR3-negative and CXCR3-positive naive CD8 T cells. Via 5' RACE with UMI labels, TRB cDNA libraries were prepared. TCRdb re-analyzed the 5' RACE reads; it lists each CDR3 protein once, without DNA. The table for this sample gives around 140,000 distinct CDR3 sequences. Sequenced sample: naive CXCR3- CD8+ T cells from blood. Noted subset: CD45RO-CCR7+CD27+CD95- naive CD8+ T cells lacking CXCR3 (TNR3-). These receptor sequences come from a human donor in good health. Some clones in this sample may be carry-over from other donors' samples.

This sequence joins TRBV12-3 or TRBV12-4 and TRBJ2-1; TCRdb's D gene call, TRBD2, goes unchecked for lack of DNA. The CDR3 is 18 residues long. CDR3 sequence: CASTGTSGVLSSYNEQFF.

V usage is TRBV3-1 and J usage is TRBJ1-1. Germline V gene sequence: CDR1 LGHDT, CDR2 YNNKEL (reference sequence). The CDR3 runs to 12 residues. The chain's CDR3 is CASSPSYSEAFF.

This sequence joins TRBV19 and TRBJ1-2. CDR1 is LNHDA, CDR2 SQIVND, per germline (reference sequence). CDR3 length: 15 amino acids. The CDR3 spells CASSIWSEANYGYTF.

V usage is TRBV29-1 and J usage is TRBJ2-5; the D gene TCRdb calls, TRBD1, cannot be checked with no DNA. The CDR3 length is 15 residues. The V gene's germline CDR1 is SQVTM and CDR2 ANQGSEA. CDR3: CSVELGRAGQETQYF.

The gene calls are TRBV14 and TRBJ2-7. The CDR3 loop spans 16 amino acids. Germline V gene lookup returns CDR1 SGHDN and CDR2 FVKESK. CDR3 region: CASSQGALGYSYEQYF.

The chain joins TRBV4-3 to TRBJ2-7. CDR1 is LGHNA and CDR2 is YSLEER in the germline V gene. CDR3 length: 15 residues. Here the CDR3 reads CASSQDSLGDYEQYF.

The J gene is TRBJ2-1, the V gene TRBV4-2; TCRdb picks TRBD1, but there is no DNA to check that call. The germline V gene encodes CDR1 LGHNA and CDR2 YNFKEQ. There are 14 residues in the CDR3. CDR3 residues: CASSQDGGDNEQFF.

The chain combines TRBV7-9 with TRBJ1-1. The CDR3 spans 11 residues. Per germline, CDR1 SEHNR and CDR2 FQNEAQ (reference sequence). CDR3 sequence reads: CASSVGDEAFF.

The J gene is TRBJ2-7, the V gene TRBV7-9; lacking DNA, the TRBD1 call made by TCRdb goes unchecked. The CDR3 has 15 amino acids. Per germline, CDR1 SEHNR and CDR2 FQNEAQ (reference sequence). The CDR3 loop reads CASSLAFKGAYEQYF.